What follows are 2 T cell receptor beta chains derived from one specimen sequenced in a study of T cell responses to AZD1222 COVID-19 vaccine. Generated by immunoSEQ multiplex PCR, the TCRdb table keeps only in-frame clones and is missing some. Of some 96,000 clones listed, roughly 90% were seen once; the top ten hold less than 3.5%. The sample consisted of peripheral blood, taken on day 0 of AZD1222 vaccination. Every receptor here comes from an adult in good health.

The V call is TRBV28, the J call TRBJ1-6; possibly TRBD1 for D (5 bases). The CDR3 has 18 amino acids. With 6 bases removed from V and 0 bases from J, the gap between germline ends came to 18 bases. Germline V gives CDR1 MDHEN, CDR2 SYDVKM. CDR3 residues: CASSSGARQSSYNSPLHF. CDR3 bases: TGTGCCAGCAGCTCTGGGGCTAGACAGAGCTCCTATAATTCACCCCTCCACTTT.

J is TRBJ1-1 and V is TRBV5-1; D not certain. Germline lookup yields CDR1 SGHRS and CDR2 YFSETQ. Trimming removed 0 bases at V and 4 bases at J, with 7 bases between. This CDR3 comprises 13 residues. The CDR3 nucleotides read TGCGCCAGCAGCTTGGCCGGTGTCACTGAAGCTTTCTTT. The encoded protein is CASSLAGVTEAFF.